What follows is one TCR beta chain and its context. V lost 1 base, J lost 7 bases, and 4 bases stayed unmatched. Germline V gives CDR1 SGHDN, CDR2 FVKESK. CDR3 length: 14 residues. These data come from a study of blood T cell repertoires in COVID-19. Generated by immunoSEQ multiplex PCR, the TCRdb table keeps only in-frame clones and is missing some. The sample yields some 65,000 clones, approximately 79% seen once. The specimen was peripheral blood. The TCR comes from a woman in her 70s with acute or convalescent COVID-19. The V gene is TRBV14, the J gene TRBJ2-3; 8 positions match TRBD2. DNA of the CDR3: TGTGCCAGCAGCCAAGCGGGGGGGCGAAATACGCAGTATTTT. Translated, it gives CASSQAGGRNTQYF.